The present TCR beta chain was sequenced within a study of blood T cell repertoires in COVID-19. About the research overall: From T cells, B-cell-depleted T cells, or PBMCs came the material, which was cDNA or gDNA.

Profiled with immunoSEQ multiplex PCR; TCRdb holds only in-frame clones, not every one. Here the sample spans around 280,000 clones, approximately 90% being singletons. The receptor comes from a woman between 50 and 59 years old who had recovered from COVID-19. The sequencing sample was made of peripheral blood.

The CDR3 protein is CASSIASRVGTEAFF. The CDR3 DNA is TGTGCCAGTAGTATAGCCTCGCGGGTTGGCACTGAAGCTTTCTTT. This chain uses TRBV19 with TRBJ1-1, with D hard to call. V was pared by 1 base and J by 4 bases, with 13 bases between. Germline V gene sequence: CDR1 LNHDA, CDR2 SQIVND (reference sequence). CDR3 size: 15 residues.